This entry lists 15 T cell receptor beta chains sequenced from one sample in a study of CD8 T cells in ankylosing spondylitis. TCRdb analysed the 5' RACE reads with MiXCR anew, one entry per CDR3 protein. This table holds about 140,000 distinct CDR3 sequences, about 7% found once. Sequencing was performed on blood, either unsorted or a sorted T cell fraction (not recorded which). The receptors derive from a female donor with ankylosing spondylitis or in good health (not recorded which).

This clonotype appeared many times. This rearrangement joins TRBV12-3 or TRBV12-4 to TRBJ2-3; 7 bases agree with TRBD1. The CDR3 consists of 12 residues. With 6 bases clipped from V and 6 bases from J, the junction kept 3 bases outside the gene matches. CDR3 protein: CASSTDRDTQYF. In nucleotides, the CDR3 is TGTGCCAGCAGCACGGACAGGGATACGCAGTATTTT.

At least ten counts were recorded for this clonotype. V is TRBV27 and J is TRBJ1-4; TRBD1 might be the D (5 bases). This CDR3 comprises 14 residues. The V and J ends lost 8 bases and 7 bases respectively, with 17 bases between them. Per the germline V gene, CDR1 is MNHEY and CDR2 is SMNVEV (reference sequence). The CDR3 nucleotides are TGTGCCAGCGGACAAATTATCGGGAGTGAAAAACTGTTTTTT. Translated: CASGQIIGSEKLFF.

There are many counts of this clonotype. The genes are TRBV20-1 and TRBJ2-1; perhaps TRBD2 as D (5 bases). Trimming removed 3 bases at V and 9 bases at J, with 18 bases between. CDR1 DFQATT and CDR2 SNEGSKA come from the germline V gene (reference sequence). The CDR3 has 14 amino acids. The CDR3 is CSASLDSINGEQFF. The CDR3 DNA reads as TGCAGTGCTAGTTTGGACTCAATCAACGGTGAGCAGTTCTTC.

This clonotype was observed at least ten times. This chain connects TRBV12-3 or TRBV12-4 to TRBJ2-2; maybe TRBD1 (7 bases). The CDR3 is made up of 15 amino acids. V lost 7 bases, J lost 2 bases, and 14 bases lay in between. The DNA for the CDR3 is TGTGCCAGCAAGGGGGCTAGCGTTAACACCGGGGAGCTGTTTTTT. Translated, it gives CASKGASVNTGELFF.

The table lists this clonotype with many counts. V is TRBV20-1 and J is TRBJ2-3; no clear D. With 3 bases removed from V and 6 bases from J, the gap between germline ends came to 10 bases. The CDR3 is 12 amino acids. From germline, CDR1 is DFQATT and CDR2 SNEGSKA (reference sequence). The CDR3 region has the DNA TGCAGTGCTAGCTCCAGACCGGATACGCAGTATTTT. Translated, it gives CSASSRPDTQYF.

This clonotype was seen repeatedly, ten times or more. The chain uses TRBV7-2 and TRBJ2-7; D is unclear. Per the germline V gene, CDR1 is SGHTA and CDR2 is FQGNSA. This CDR3 spans 14 amino acids. Trimming cost V 6 bases and J 7 bases, with 19 bases left between them. CDR3: CASSLEITLGEQYF. The DNA of the CDR3 is TGTGCCAGCAGTTTGGAAATCACTCTGGGGGAGCAGTACTTC.

This clonotype was seen repeatedly, ten times or more. This rearrangement joins TRBV11-2 to TRBJ1-6; D is perhaps TRBD1 (6 bases). Trimming removed 0 bases from V and 6 bases from J, with 12 bases in between. This CDR3 region has 16 residues. Germline V gene lookup returns CDR1 SGHAT and CDR2 FQNNGV. CDR3: CASSLEGGRSNSPLHF. DNA of the CDR3: TGTGCCAGCAGCTTAGAGGGGGGGCGGAGTAATTCACCCCTCCACTTT.

The rearrangement joins TRBV7-2 to TRBJ1-5; D is perhaps TRBD1 (6 bases). CDR1 is SGHTA, CDR2 FQGNSA, per germline. This CDR3 has 15 residues. V shed 3 bases and J shed 4 bases, with 13 bases lying between them. CDR3 nucleotides: TGTGCCAGCAGCTTTCAACAGGGCTTTAATCAGCCCCAGCATTTT. Translating gives CASSFQQGFNQPQHF.

The table lists this clonotype with many counts. V and J are TRBV5-1 and TRBJ2-1; D unresolved. This CDR3 region has 15 residues. Trimming pared 0 bases from V and 10 bases from J, leaving 17 bases between. Looked up from germline, CDR1 is SGHRS and CDR2 is YFSETQ. The CDR3 DNA reads TGCGCCAGCAGCTTGGCTTCGAGGCCCGGCAGGGAGCAGTTCTTC. Amino acids: CASSLASRPGREQFF.

This clonotype was seen repeatedly, ten times or more. This chain joins TRBV5-1 and TRBJ1-5, with 7 bases lining up with TRBD1. The CDR3 contains 15 residues. Germline loops: CDR1 SGHRS, CDR2 YFSETQ. The J segment lost 4 bases and the V segment lost 0 bases, leaving 4 bases of the junction unmatched. For the CDR3, the DNA is TGCGCCAGCAGCTTGGTGGGGGACAGAAATCAGCCCCAGCATTTT. This translates into CASSLVGDRNQPQHF.

This chain uses TRBV5-4 with TRBJ2-2, with TRBD1 matching over 7 bases. Germline CDR1 and CDR2: SGHNT and YYREEE (reference sequence). V lost 6 bases to trimming and J lost 1 base; unmatched junction nucleotides: 3. The CDR3 runs 14 residues. In nucleotides, the CDR3 is TGTGCCAGCACTTGGACAGGGAACACCGGGGAGCTGTTTTTT. Its translation: CASTWTGNTGELFF.

In its sample, this clonotype was seen many times. V gene TRBV4-1 combines with J gene TRBJ2-5; 10 positions match TRBD1. This CDR3 has 16 amino acids. Germline values: CDR1 MGHRA, CDR2 YSYEKL. J lost 1 base, V lost 0 bases, and 2 bases had no gene match. CDR3 amino acids: CASSQDGTGVQETQYF. CDR3 DNA sequence: TGCGCCAGCAGCCAAGACGGGACAGGGGTCCAAGAGACCCAGTACTTC.

This clonotype was seen at least ten times. The chain is built from TRBV7-3 and TRBJ2-1; D is undetermined. Trimming cost V 6 bases and J 2 bases, with 8 bases left between them. The CDR3 runs 13 residues. Germline CDR1 and CDR2: SGHTA and FQGTGA. CDR3 DNA: TGTGCCAGCAGTCAAGGACCCTACAATGAGCAGTTCTTC. Translated: CASSQGPYNEQFF.

This clonotype was counted ten times or more. The chain has TRBV27 and TRBJ2-1, with unresolved D. V was clipped by 1 base and J by 5 bases, with 15 bases between them. The CDR3 contains 16 residues. The germline gives CDR1 MNHEY, CDR2 SMNVEV (reference sequence). CDR3 in amino acids: CASSLLPGWLNNEQFF. The CDR3 bases are TGTGCCAGCAGTTTATTGCCAGGTTGGTTAAACAATGAGCAGTTCTTC.

This clonotype has a count of ten or more. V usage is TRBV6-1 and J usage is TRBJ2-1; TRBD2 might be the D (7 bases). The germline V gene encodes CDR1 MNHNS and CDR2 SASEGT. The CDR3 length is 16 residues. V was pared by 4 bases and J by 2 bases, with 15 bases between. The DNA of the CDR3 is TGTGCCAGCAGTGCTATTGGGGGGGGGCCCTACAATGAGCAGTTCTTC. This codes for CASSAIGGGPYNEQFF.